This TCR beta chain derives from a study of graft-versus-host responses after intestinal transplantation. Study information: Isolated intestinal, liver-intestinal, or multivisceral transplants had been given to the recipients. Every recipient had anti-thymocyte globulin induction and 2 to 4 years of tacrolimus plus steroids. Findings and caveats of the study: Some patients had graft-donor T cell macrochimerism, and their allografts showed high graft-versus-host to host-versus-graft clonal ratios. Early after transplant, HvG declines were associated with peak levels of circulating GvH clones.

In the case of this clone: Its antigen is still unknown.

The CDR3 is 14 amino acids. V lost 10 bases to trimming and J lost 0 bases; unmatched junction nucleotides: 9. Looked up from germline, CDR1 is ENHRY and CDR2 is SYGVKD. Some clones are missing from TCRdb's copy, which holds only in-frame ones; the method was immunoSEQ multiplex PCR. Among under 150,000 clones listed, over 75% were seen once. The chain uses TRBV10-3 and TRBJ2-7, with 7 bases fitting TRBD1. Sequences were derived from unstimulated CD4+ T cells sorted from spleen or lymph node cells, sampled before intestinal transplant. The receptor was isolated from a human donor who received an intestinal transplant. CDR3 bases: TGTGCCACCAAGGCCACAGGGGACTCCTACGAGCAGTACTTC. Residues: CATKATGDSYEQYF.